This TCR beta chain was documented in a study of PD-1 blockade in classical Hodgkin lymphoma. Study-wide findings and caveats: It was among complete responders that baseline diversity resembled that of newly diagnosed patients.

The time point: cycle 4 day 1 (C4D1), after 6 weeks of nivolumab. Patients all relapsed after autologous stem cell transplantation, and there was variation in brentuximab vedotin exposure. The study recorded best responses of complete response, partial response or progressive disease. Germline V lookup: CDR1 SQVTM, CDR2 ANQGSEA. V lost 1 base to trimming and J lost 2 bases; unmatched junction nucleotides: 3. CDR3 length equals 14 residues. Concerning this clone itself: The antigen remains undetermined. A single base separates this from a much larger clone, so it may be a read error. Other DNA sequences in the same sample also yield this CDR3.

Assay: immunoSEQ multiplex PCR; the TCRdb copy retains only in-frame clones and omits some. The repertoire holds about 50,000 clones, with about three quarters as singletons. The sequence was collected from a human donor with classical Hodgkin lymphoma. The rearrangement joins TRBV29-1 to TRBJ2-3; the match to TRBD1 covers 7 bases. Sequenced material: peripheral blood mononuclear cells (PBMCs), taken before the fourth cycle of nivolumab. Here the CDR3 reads CSVEGQGYTDTQYF. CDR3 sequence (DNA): TGCAGCGTTGAAGGACAGGGTTACACAGATACGCAGTATTTT.